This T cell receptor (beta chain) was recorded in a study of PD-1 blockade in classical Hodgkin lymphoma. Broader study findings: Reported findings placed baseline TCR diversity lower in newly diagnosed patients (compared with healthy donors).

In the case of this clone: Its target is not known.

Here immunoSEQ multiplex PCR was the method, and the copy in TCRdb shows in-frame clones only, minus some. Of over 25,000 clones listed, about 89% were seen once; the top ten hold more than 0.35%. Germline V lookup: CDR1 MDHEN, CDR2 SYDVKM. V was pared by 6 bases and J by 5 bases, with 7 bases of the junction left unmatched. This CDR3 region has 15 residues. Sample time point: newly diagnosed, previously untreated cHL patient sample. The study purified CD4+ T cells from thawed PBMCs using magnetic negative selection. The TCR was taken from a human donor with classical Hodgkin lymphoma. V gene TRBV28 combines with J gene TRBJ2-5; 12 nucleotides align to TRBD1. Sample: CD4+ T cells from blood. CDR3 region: CASSRPGQGAETQYF. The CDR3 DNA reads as TGTGCCAGCAGCCGGCCGGGACAGGGGGCGGAGACCCAGTACTTC.